The next 11 T cell receptor beta chains were all read from a single sample in a study of blood T cells in healthy people across ages. The use of a sample-barcoded 5' primer and a J-beta primer mix characterized a second PCR of roughly 7 to 11 cycles. TCRdb reanalysed the 5' RACE reads using MiXCR and keeps one entry per CDR3 protein. The table lists about 780,000 distinct CDR3 sequences, 20% to 30% of them singletons, with less than 3.5% in the top ten. The data also belong to a second study, concerning T cells of mothers and their children.

What was sequenced was blood. Source of these receptors: a boy aged 5-17 years in good health.

The chain employs TRBV5-1 and TRBJ2-1, with no clear D. V was clipped by 4 bases and J by 0 bases, with 14 bases between them. The germline CDR1 and CDR2 sequences are SGHRS and YFSETQ. This CDR3 has 16 amino acids. CDR3 in amino acids: CASSGTASSSYNEQFF. The CDR3 nucleotides read TGCGCCAGCAGCGGCACTGCGTCGAGCTCCTACAATGAGCAGTTCTTC.

This clonotype occurred once. The chain couples TRBV3-1 to TRBJ2-7; D is ambiguous. Germline assignment: CDR1 LGHDT and CDR2 YNNKEL (reference sequence). Trimming left V 2 bases short and J 7 bases short, with 12 bases between. CDR3 length: 13 amino acids. CDR3 protein: CASSQSQEGEQYF. In DNA form, the CDR3 reads TGTGCCAGCAGCCAAAGTCAGGAAGGAGAGCAGTACTTC.

V usage is TRBV5-1 and J usage is TRBJ2-2; 9 bases agree with TRBD1. CDR3 size: 15 residues. Germline assignment: CDR1 SGHRS and CDR2 YFSETQ. The trim removed 4 bases at V and 6 bases at J, leaving 7 bases unmatched. The CDR3 loop is CASSPTYRGPGELFF. CDR3 coding DNA: TGCGCCAGCAGCCCGACCTACAGGGGGCCCGGGGAGCTGTTTTTT.

The chain combines TRBV7-8 with TRBJ2-5; D is perhaps TRBD1 or TRBD2 (7 bases each). The V gene's germline CDR1 is SGHVS and CDR2 FQNEAQ. This CDR3 has 16 amino acids. Trimming stripped 5 bases from V and 1 base from J, with 17 bases between. Written as DNA, the CDR3 is TGTGCCAGCAGCCGCGGGGGAGGGGGCTTCCAAGAGACCCAGTACTTC. It yields the protein CASSRGGGGFQETQYF.

This chain links TRBV20-1 with TRBJ2-3; D is perhaps TRBD1 (5 bases). With 3 bases removed from V and 8 bases from J, the gap between germline ends came to 18 bases. CDR3 length: 14 residues. Per germline, CDR1 DFQATT and CDR2 SNEGSKA (reference sequence). The CDR3 DNA follows: TGCAGTGCTAGTGGACAACTATTATGGGGTACGCAGTATTTT. It yields the protein CSASGQLLWGTQYF.

The chain combines TRBV5-1 with TRBJ2-1; D not certain. CDR1 and CDR2 from the germline V gene are SGHRS and YFSETQ. The CDR3 contains 14 residues. V was trimmed by 4 bases and J by 1 base, leaving 9 bases between them. CDR3 region: CASSPEYSYNEQFF. CDR3 bases: TGCGCCAGCAGCCCCGAATATTCCTACAATGAGCAGTTCTTC.

This clonotype was seen a handful of times. This chain uses TRBV6-2 or TRBV6-3 with TRBJ2-7, with D tentatively TRBD1 or TRBD2 (5 bases each). Germline V gene sequence: CDR1 MNHEY, CDR2 SVGEGT. The CDR3 spans 13 residues. The ends were cut back, 0 bases at V and 6 bases at J, with 9 bases in the middle. This chain's CDR3 is CASSYSGTGEQYF. The CDR3 coding sequence is TGTGCCAGCAGTTACTCCGGGACCGGCGAGCAGTACTTC.

The V and J genes are TRBV4-1 and TRBJ2-6, with no clear D. CDR1 is MGHRA, CDR2 YSYEKL, per germline. The CDR3 consists of 12 residues. Trimming shortened V by 2 bases and J by 8 bases, and 4 bases separated the two germline ends. CDR3 sequence (DNA): TGCGCCAGCAGCCAATCTCCCAACGTCCTGACTTTC. Its protein product is CASSQSPNVLTF.

This clonotype occurred a few times. V gene TRBV29-1 combines with J gene TRBJ2-3; tentatively, D is TRBD1 or TRBD2 (6 bases each). This CDR3 has 14 residues. Germline CDR1 is SQVTM and CDR2 is ANQGSEA. The ends were cut back, 3 bases at V and 2 bases at J, with 12 bases in the middle. CDR3 amino acids: CSVDGGPNTDTQYF. DNA of the CDR3: TGCAGCGTTGACGGGGGCCCAAACACAGATACGCAGTATTTT.

This clonotype showed up just a few times. This sequence joins TRBV12-3 or TRBV12-4 and TRBJ2-7; TRBD2 agrees at 13 bases. V shed 7 bases and J 3 bases; nucleotides not matched to a gene: 6. The CDR3 has 15 residues. The CDR3 DNA is TGTGCCAGCACCCGGACTAGCGGGGGAGTCTACGAGCAGTACTTC. Residues: CASTRTSGGVYEQYF.

This clonotype has just a few counts. The V gene is TRBV7-2, the J gene TRBJ2-5; D unclear. CDR1 is SGHTA and CDR2 is FQGNSA in the germline V gene. V was shortened by 8 bases and J by 3 bases, with 19 bases between the two germline ends. CDR3 length: 15 amino acids. CDR3 DNA sequence: TGTGCCAGCCGGCGTGGGGAATTTTCCGAAGAGACCCAGTACTTC. Its translation: CASRRGEFSEETQYF.